This T cell receptor (beta chain) comes out of a study of T-cell memory formation after mild COVID-19. Points on this clonotype: Its target is not known.

Overall study results and limits: Some clones that responded were present in memory (sampled pre-infection), which suggests cross-reactive memory joined.

TCRdb re-called the 5' RACE reads with MiXCR, one entry per CDR3 protein. This table holds roughly 400,000 distinct CDR3 sequences, about 17% found once. This CDR3 region has 17 residues. CDR1 and CDR2 (germline): SGHTA, FQGNSA. V lost 1 base and J lost 4, with 19 bases in between. The chain carries TRBV7-2 and TRBJ1-1; tentative D call: TRBD1 (5 bases). The origin of this receptor is a man aged 18 to 35 who had mild COVID-19 (a few samples of this study predate the infection). Cell type and time point are not known. The sample comprised PBMCs or a T cell subset sorted from them (not recorded which). The CDR3 here is CASSLGRGPARGTEAFF. The CDR3 DNA reads as TGTGCCAGCAGCTTAGGAAGGGGCCCAGCCAGAGGCACTGAAGCTTTCTTT.